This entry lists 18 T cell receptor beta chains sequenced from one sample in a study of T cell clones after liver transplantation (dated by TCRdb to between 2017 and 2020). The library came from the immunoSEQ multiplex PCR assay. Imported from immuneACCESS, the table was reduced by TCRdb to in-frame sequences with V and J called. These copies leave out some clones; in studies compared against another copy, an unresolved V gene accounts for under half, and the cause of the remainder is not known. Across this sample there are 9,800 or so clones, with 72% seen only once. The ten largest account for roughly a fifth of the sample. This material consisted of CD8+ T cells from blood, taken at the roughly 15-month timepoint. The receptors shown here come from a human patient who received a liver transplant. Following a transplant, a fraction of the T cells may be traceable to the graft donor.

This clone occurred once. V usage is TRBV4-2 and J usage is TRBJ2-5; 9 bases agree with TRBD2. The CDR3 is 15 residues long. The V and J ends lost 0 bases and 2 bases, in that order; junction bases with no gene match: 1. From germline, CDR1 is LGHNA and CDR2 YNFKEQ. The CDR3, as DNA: TGTGCCAGCAGCCAAGAGGCGGGGGGGCAAGAGACCCAGTACTTC. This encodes CASSQEAGGQETQYF.

CDR3 amino acids: CASSEGQGAGEAFF. The CDR3 DNA reads as TGTGCCAGCAGCGAGGGACAGGGGGCCGGGGAAGCTTTCTTT. This rearrangement joins TRBV13 to TRBJ1-1, with 12 bases that match TRBD1. J was trimmed by 8 bases and V by 5 bases; bases with no gene match: 6. The CDR3 has 14 residues. In germline, CDR1 is PRHDT, CDR2 FYEKMQ (reference sequence).

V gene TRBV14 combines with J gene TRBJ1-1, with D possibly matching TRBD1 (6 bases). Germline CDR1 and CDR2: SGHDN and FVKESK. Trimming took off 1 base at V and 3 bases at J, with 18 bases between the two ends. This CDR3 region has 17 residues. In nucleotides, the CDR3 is TGTGCCAGCAGCCAAGTTGCCGGGGGCACGGGAGACACTGAAGCTTTCTTT. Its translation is CASSQVAGGTGDTEAFF.

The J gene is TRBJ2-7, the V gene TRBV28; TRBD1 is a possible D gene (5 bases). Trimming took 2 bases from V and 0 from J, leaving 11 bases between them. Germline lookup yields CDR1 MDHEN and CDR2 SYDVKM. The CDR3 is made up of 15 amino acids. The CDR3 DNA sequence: TGTGCCAGCAGTTTAAGTTGGGGCAGCTCCTACGAGCAGTACTTC. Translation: CASSLSWGSSYEQYF.

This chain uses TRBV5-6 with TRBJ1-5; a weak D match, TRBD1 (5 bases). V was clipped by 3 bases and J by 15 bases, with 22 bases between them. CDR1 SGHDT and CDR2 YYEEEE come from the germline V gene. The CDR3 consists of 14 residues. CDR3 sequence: CASSYGGEEPLGHF. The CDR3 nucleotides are TGTGCCAGCAGCTACGGGGGGGAAGAGCCCCTCGGGCATTTT.

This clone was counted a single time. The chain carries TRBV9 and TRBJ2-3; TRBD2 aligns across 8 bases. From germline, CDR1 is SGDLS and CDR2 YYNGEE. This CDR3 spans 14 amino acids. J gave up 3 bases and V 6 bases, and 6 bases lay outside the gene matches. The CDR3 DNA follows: TGTGCCAGCAAAACTAGCGGTCTAACAGATACGCAGTATTTT. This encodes CASKTSGLTDTQYF.

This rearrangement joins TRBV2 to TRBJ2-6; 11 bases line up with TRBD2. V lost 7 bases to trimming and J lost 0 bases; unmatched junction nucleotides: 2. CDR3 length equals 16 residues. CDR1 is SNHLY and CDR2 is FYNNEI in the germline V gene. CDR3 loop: CASTTSGASGANVLTF. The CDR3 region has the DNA TGTGCCAGCACGACTAGCGGGGCCTCTGGGGCCAACGTCCTGACTTTC.

The CDR3 loop reads CAGRKGGKTWEQYV. The CDR3 nucleotides are TGTGCCGGGAGAAAGGGGGGAAAGACTTGGGAGCAGTACGTC. This sequence joins TRBV10-3 and TRBJ2-7; D is tentatively TRBD1 or TRBD2 (6 bases each). Trimming took off 11 bases at V and 7 bases at J, with 24 bases between the two ends. This CDR3 comprises 14 residues. Germline CDR1 ENHRY, CDR2 SYGVKD.

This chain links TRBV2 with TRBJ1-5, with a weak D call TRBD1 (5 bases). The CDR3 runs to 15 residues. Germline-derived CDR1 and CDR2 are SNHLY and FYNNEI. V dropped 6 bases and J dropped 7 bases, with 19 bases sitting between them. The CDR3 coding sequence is TGTGCCAGCAGGGGTGTCGGGGGATCAAGGCAGCCCCAGCATTTT. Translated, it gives CASRGVGGSRQPQHF.

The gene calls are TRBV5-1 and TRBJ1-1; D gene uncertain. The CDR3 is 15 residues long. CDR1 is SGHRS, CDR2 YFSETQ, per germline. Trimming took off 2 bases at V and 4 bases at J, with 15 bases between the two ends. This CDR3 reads CASSFFAGYSTEAFF. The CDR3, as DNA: TGCGCCAGCAGCTTCTTCGCGGGGTACAGCACTGAAGCTTTCTTT. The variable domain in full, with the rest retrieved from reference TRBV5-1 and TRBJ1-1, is KAGVTQTPRYLIKTRGQQVTLSCSPISGHRSVSWYQQTPGQGLQFLFEYFSETQRNKGNFPGRFSGRQFSNSRSEMNVSTLELGDSALYLCASSFFAGYSTEAFFGQGTRLTVV.

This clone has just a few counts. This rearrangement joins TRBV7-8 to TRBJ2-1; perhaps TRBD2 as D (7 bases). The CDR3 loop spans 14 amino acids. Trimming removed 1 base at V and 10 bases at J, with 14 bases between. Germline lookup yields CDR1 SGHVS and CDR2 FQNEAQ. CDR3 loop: CASSLVGGAREQFF. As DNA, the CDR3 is TGTGCCAGCAGCTTAGTAGGGGGGGCAAGGGAGCAGTTCTTC.

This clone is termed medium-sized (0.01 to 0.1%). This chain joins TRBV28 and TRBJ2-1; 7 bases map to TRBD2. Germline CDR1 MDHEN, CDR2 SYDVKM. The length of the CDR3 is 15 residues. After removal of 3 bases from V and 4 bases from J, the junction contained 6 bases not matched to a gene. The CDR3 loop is CASSFVTSEYNEQFF. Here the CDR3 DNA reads TGTGCCAGCAGTTTTGTCACTAGCGAGTACAATGAGCAGTTCTTC.

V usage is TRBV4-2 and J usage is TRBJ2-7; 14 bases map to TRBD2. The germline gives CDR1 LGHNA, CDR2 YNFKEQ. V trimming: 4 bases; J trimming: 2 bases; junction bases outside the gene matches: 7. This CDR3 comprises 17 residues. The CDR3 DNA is TGTGCCAGCAGCCCCCCGGGACTAGCGGGGGACGCCTACGAGCAGTACTTC. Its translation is CASSPPGLAGDAYEQYF.

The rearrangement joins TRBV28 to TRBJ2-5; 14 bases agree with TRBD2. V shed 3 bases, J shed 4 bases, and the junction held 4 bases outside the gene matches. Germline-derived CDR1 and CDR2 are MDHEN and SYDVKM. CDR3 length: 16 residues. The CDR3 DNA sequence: TGTGCCAGCAGTTTTTTGACTAGCGGGGGGGCAGAGACCCAGTACTTC. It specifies CASSFLTSGGAETQYF.

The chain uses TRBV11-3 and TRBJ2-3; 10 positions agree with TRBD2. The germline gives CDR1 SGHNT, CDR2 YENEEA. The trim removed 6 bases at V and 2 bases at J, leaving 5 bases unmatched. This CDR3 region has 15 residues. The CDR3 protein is CASSPSGGNTDTQYF. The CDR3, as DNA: TGTGCCAGCAGTCCTAGCGGGGGAAACACAGATACGCAGTATTTT. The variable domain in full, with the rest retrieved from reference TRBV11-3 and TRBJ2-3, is EAGVVQSPRYKIIEKKQPVAFWCNPISGHNTLYWYLQNLGQGPELLIRYENEEAVDDSQLPKDRFSAERLKGVDSTLKIQPAELGDSAVYLCASSPSGGNTDTQYFGPGTRLTVL.

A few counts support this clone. The DNA of the CDR3 is TGTGCCAGCAGCCAAGATCGGGACTTCCCAGACCTGCGTGGTGGCTACACCTTC. It encodes CASSQDRDFPDLRGGYTF. The chain is built from TRBV4-2 and TRBJ1-2; tentative D call: TRBD1 (5 bases). Trimming took 0 bases from V and 7 from J, leaving 24 bases between them. This CDR3 is built from 18 residues. Germline CDR1 LGHNA, CDR2 YNFKEQ.

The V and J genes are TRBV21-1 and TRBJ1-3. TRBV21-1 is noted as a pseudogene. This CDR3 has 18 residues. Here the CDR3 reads CASSKRIPGRDSGNTIYF. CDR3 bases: TGTGCCAGCAGCAAAAGGATTCCGGGACGGGACTCTGGAAACACCATATATTTT.

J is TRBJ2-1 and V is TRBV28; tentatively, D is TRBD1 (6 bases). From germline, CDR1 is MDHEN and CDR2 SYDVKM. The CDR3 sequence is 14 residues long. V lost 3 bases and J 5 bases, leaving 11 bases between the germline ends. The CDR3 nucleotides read TGTGCCAGCAGTTTCCAGGACAGCAACAATGAGCAGTTCTTC. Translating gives CASSFQDSNNEQFF. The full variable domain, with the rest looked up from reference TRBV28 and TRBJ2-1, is DVKVTQSSRYLVKRTGEKVFLECVQDMDHENMFWYRQDPGLGLRLIYFSYDVKMKEKGDIPEGYSVSREKKERFSLILESASTNQTSMYLCASSFQDSNNEQFFGPGTRLTVL.